This T cell receptor beta chain was recovered during a study of cytomegalovirus exposure and HLA in healthy donors. CDR1 is MNHNY, CDR2 SVGAGI, per germline (reference sequence). V was shortened by 0 bases and J by 1 base, with 7 bases between the two germline ends. The CDR3 contains 14 residues. The PCR ran on 60 Vbeta and 13 Jbeta primers. Generated by immunoSEQ multiplex PCR, the TCRdb table keeps only in-frame clones and is missing some. The sample consists of some 150,000 clones, about 80% of them appearing once. Material for sequencing was PBMCs. The receptor's source is a man aged 25-45 years in good health and CMV-seronegative. The chain uses TRBV6-6 and TRBJ2-7; maybe TRBD2 (5 bases). Here the CDR3 reads CASSYSAGSYEQYF. In DNA form, the CDR3 reads TGTGCCAGCAGTTACTCGGCGGGTTCCTACGAGCAGTACTTC.